The 14 T cell receptor beta chains presented below share a single source sample, sequenced in a study of blood T cell repertoires in COVID-19. TCRdb's copy holds only in-frame clones and misses some; the assay was immunoSEQ multiplex PCR. The sample holds approximately 150,000 clones, around 87% seen once. Input material: peripheral blood. These TCRs come from a woman older than 75 with COVID-19, enrolled during active disease.

The chain joins TRBV9 to TRBJ2-7; TRBD1 matches at 8 bases. Germline V gene data show CDR1 as SGDLS and CDR2 as YYNGEE. The J segment lost 2 bases and the V segment lost 3 bases, leaving 4 bases of the junction unmatched. There are 14 residues in the CDR3. CDR3 sequence: CASSARTGTYEQYF. The CDR3 coding sequence is TGTGCCAGCAGCGCGAGGACAGGGACCTACGAGCAGTACTTC. The full variable domain, rest sourced from reference TRBV9 and TRBJ2-7, is DSGVTQTPKHLITATGQRVTLRCSPRSGDLSVYWYQQSLDQGLQFLIQYYNGEERAKGNILERFSAQQFPDLHSELNLSSLELGDSALYFCASSARTGTYEQYFGPGTRLTVT.

The V and J genes are TRBV24-1 and TRBJ1-5; tentative D call: TRBD1 (5 bases). The CDR3 runs 17 residues. V lost 4 bases to trimming and J lost 4 bases, with 19 bases between them. CDR1 and CDR2 from the germline V gene are KGHDR and SFDVKD. CDR3 sequence (DNA): TGTGCCACCAGTGAAGGGAAGGGGCAGGAGAGAAATCAGCCCCAGCATTTT. Encoded protein: CATSEGKGQERNQPQHF.

The V gene is TRBV28, the J gene TRBJ1-1; D gene unclear. The germline V gene encodes CDR1 MDHEN and CDR2 SYDVKM. Trimming cost V 8 bases and J 4 bases, with 11 bases left between them. The CDR3 is 12 amino acids. DNA for the CDR3: TGTGCCAGCCGACTACTGACCACTGAAGCTTTCTTT. Its translation: CASRLLTTEAFF. Full variable domain (outside the CDR3, taken from reference TRBV28 and TRBJ1-1): DVKVTQSSRYLVKRTGEKVFLECVQDMDHENMFWYRQDPGLGLRLIYFSYDVKMKEKGDIPEGYSVSREKKERFSLILESASTNQTSMYLCASRLLTTEAFFGQGTRLTVV.

A note on this clone: Other DNA sequences in this sample translate to the same CDR3. The chain couples TRBV19 to TRBJ1-5; TRBD1 matches 7 bases. V lost 6 bases and J lost 5; bases outside the gene matches: 4. Germline CDR1 and CDR2: LNHDA and SQIVND (reference sequence). The CDR3 runs to 13 residues. In DNA form, the CDR3 reads TGTGCCAGTAGCCGGGACAGAGATCAGCCCCAGCATTTT. As protein: CASSRDRDQPQHF.

The chain is built from TRBV8-2 and TRBJ1-2. TRBV8-2 is labeled a pseudogene. The CDR3 is 16 amino acids. The CDR3 DNA is TGTGGCAGCACATCCGCAGCCCTGCGACTCCGTAGTGGCTACACCTTC. Its protein product is CGSTSAALRLRSGYTF.

The CDR3 is CASSLRQGAGEQYF. The CDR3 nucleotides are TGTGCCAGCAGTCTAAGACAGGGGGCGGGAGAGCAGTACTTC. This rearrangement joins TRBV28 to TRBJ2-7; 10 nucleotides match TRBD1. The length of the CDR3 is 14 residues. J gave up 7 bases and V 5 bases, and 8 bases lay outside the gene matches. Germline assignment: CDR1 MDHEN and CDR2 SYDVKM. Based on the CDR3 plus reference TRBV28 and TRBJ2-7, the full variable domain is DVKVTQSSRYLVKRTGEKVFLECVQDMDHENMFWYRQDPGLGLRLIYFSYDVKMKEKGDIPEGYSVSREKKERFSLILESASTNQTSMYLCASSLRQGAGEQYFGPGTRLTVT.

The chain uses TRBV5-1 and TRBJ2-4; 10 bases are a match to TRBD1. Germline V gene data show CDR1 as SGHRS and CDR2 as YFSETQ. The CDR3 has 14 amino acids. Trimming cost V 7 bases and J 5 bases; bases outside gene matches: 6. The CDR3 here is CASGSGTGENIQYF. The CDR3 coding sequence is TGCGCCAGCGGATCCGGGACAGGGGAAAACATTCAGTACTTC.

This clone was observed a handful of times. The chain is built from TRBV29-1 and TRBJ2-7, with a possible D match to TRBD1 (6 bases). This CDR3 comprises 17 residues. Germline V gene data show CDR1 as SQVTM and CDR2 as ANQGSEA. V dropped 4 bases and J dropped 1 base, with 23 bases sitting between them. CDR3 protein: CSVVGVDRGVSSYEQYF. The CDR3 bases are TGCAGCGTTGTGGGCGTGGACAGAGGAGTTTCATCCTACGAGCAGTACTTC.

This clone has only a few counts. V is TRBV24-1 and J is TRBJ2-2, with 10 bases identical to TRBD1. The CDR3 sequence is 16 residues long. The ends lost 5 bases at V and 6 bases at J; junction bases unmatched: 8. Germline CDR1 and CDR2: KGHDR and SFDVKD. CDR3 bases: TGTGCCACCAGTGGCCCGGACAGGGGGATAGCCGGGGAGCTGTTTTTT. Amino acid sequence: CATSGPDRGIAGELFF.

The V and J genes are TRBV28 and TRBJ1-5; D call uncertain. CDR1 is MDHEN and CDR2 is SYDVKM in the germline V gene. V shed 6 bases and J shed 11 bases, with 17 bases lying between them. The CDR3 spans 13 residues. CDR3 protein: CASSSGVFGAQHF. The DNA for the CDR3 is TGTGCCAGCAGCTCGGGAGTTTTTGGGGCCCAGCATTTT.

The gene calls are TRBV18 and TRBJ2-1; TRBD2 matches at 7 bases. Germline values: CDR1 KGHSH, CDR2 LQKENI. This CDR3 spans 14 amino acids. V lost 6 bases and J lost 7; bases outside the gene matches: 9. CDR3 bases: TGTGCCAGCTCCCCCACTGCGGGAGTTAATGAGCAGTTCTTC. This sequence encodes CASSPTAGVNEQFF. Complete variable domain (other parts from reference TRBV18 and TRBJ2-1): NAGVMQNPRHLVRRRGQEARLRCSPMKGHSHVYWYRQLPEEGLKFMVYLQKENIIDESGMPKERFSAEFPKEGPSILRIQQVVRGDSAAYFCASSPTAGVNEQFFGPGTRLTVL.

J is TRBJ2-5 and V is TRBV11-3; the match to TRBD1 covers 7 bases. CDR1 and CDR2 from the germline V gene are SGHNT and YENEEA. V gave up 2 bases and J gave up 4 bases; unmatched junction bases: 1. The CDR3 is 13 residues long. The DNA of the CDR3 is TGTGCCAGCAGCTTACGGACAGGAGAGACCCAGTACTTC. This codes for CASSLRTGETQYF.

In this sample, this clone turned up a few times. The chain is built from TRBV10-3 and TRBJ1-1; tentative D call: TRBD1 (6 bases). This CDR3 contains 14 residues. V was pared by 8 bases and J by 0 bases, with 13 bases between. The germline V gene encodes CDR1 ENHRY and CDR2 SYGVKD. The CDR3 nucleotides read TGTGCCATCGGGGGCGGCAGCATGAACACTGAAGCTTTCTTT. Translating gives CAIGGGSMNTEAFF.

The genes are TRBV28 and TRBJ1-4, with D maybe TRBD1 (6 bases). CDR3 length: 15 residues. V dropped 6 bases and J dropped 2 bases, with 13 bases sitting between them. Per the germline V gene, CDR1 is MDHEN and CDR2 is SYDVKM. CDR3 in amino acids: CASRAPDSTNEKLFF. DNA for the CDR3: TGTGCCAGCAGGGCTCCGGACAGTACTAATGAAAAACTGTTTTTT.